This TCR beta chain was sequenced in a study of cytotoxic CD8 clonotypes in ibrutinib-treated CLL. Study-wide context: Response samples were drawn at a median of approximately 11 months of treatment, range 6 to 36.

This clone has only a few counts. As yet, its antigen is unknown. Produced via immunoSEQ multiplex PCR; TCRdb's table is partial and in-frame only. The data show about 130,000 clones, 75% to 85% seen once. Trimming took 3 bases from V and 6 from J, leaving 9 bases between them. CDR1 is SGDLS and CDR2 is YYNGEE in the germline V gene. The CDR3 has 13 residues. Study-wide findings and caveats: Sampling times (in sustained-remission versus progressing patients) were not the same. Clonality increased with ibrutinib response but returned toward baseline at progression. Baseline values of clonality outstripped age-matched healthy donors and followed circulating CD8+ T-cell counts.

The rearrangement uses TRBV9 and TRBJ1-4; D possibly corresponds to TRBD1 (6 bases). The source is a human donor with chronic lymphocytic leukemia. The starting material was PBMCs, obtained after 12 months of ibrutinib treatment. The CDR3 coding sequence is TGTGCCAGCAGCGGAACAGGGCATGAAAAACTGTTTTTT. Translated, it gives CASSGTGHEKLFF.